Listed below are T cell receptor beta chains from one sample, sequenced in a study of blood T cell repertoires in COVID-19. Profiled with immunoSEQ multiplex PCR; TCRdb holds only in-frame clones, not every one. The data show about 480,000 clones, 70% to 90% seen once. Sequenced material: peripheral blood. The receptors stem from a woman aged 45-65 years with COVID-19, enrolled during active disease. CDR3s include the opening cysteine and the closing phenylalanine or tryptophan. D genes are given only for firm matches. Size values are once, few and many counts, or a class for expanded clones, and some rows have none.

CDR3 DNA	CDR3 protein	J gene	V gene	D gene	clone size
TGTGCCAGCAGAATGGGACAGGGGCATTCACCCCTCCACTTT	CASRMGQGHSPLHF	TRBJ1-6	TRBV6-5	TRBD1	NA
TGTGCCAGCCGGTCGTACGAGCAGTACTTC	CASRSYEQYF	TRBJ2-7	TRBV2	NA	NA
TGTGCCAGCAGTTACTCGATGGCGGAAGAGACCCAGTACTTC	CASSYSMAEETQYF	TRBJ2-5	TRBV6-5	NA	NA
TGTGCCAGCACCCTAGGAGGGGCTTCCAGCAATGAGCAGTTCTTC	CASTLGGASSNEQFF	TRBJ2-1	TRBV7-9	NA	NA
TGCAGTGCTAGTATGGTAGAAGGCTACACCTTC	CSASMVEGYTF	TRBJ1-2	TRBV20-1	NA	NA
TGTGCCTGGAGTCCCCCGTGGACAGGGGAGAGGGATTATGGCTACACCTTC	CAWSPPWTGERDYGYTF	TRBJ1-2	TRBV30	TRBD1	NA
TGTGCCAGTAGTGGGCACACAGGGAGCTCCTACAATGAGCAGTTCTTC	CASSGHTGSSYNEQFF	TRBJ2-1	TRBV19	NA	NA
TGTGCCAGCAGTTTCAACGGCTATCCTAGAGACATTCAGTACTTC	CASSFNGYPRDIQYF	TRBJ2-4	TRBV6-5	NA	NA
TGTGCCAGTAAGGCGGGGGATCGTGGCTACACCTTC	CASKAGDRGYTF	TRBJ1-2	TRBV19	NA	NA
TGTGCCAGCAGACTCTCCGGGACAGGGAATGAAAAACTGTTTTTT	CASRLSGTGNEKLFF	TRBJ1-4	TRBV6-5	TRBD1	NA
TGTGCCAGCAGTGACGGGCAGGGGGGGGCCAACGTCCTGACTTTC	CASSDGQGGANVLTF	TRBJ2-6	TRBV2	NA	NA
TGTGCCAGCAGCCAAGATTTGGGGGCGATCCTCTATGGCTACACCTTC	CASSQDLGAILYGYTF	TRBJ1-2	TRBV4-2	NA	NA
TGTGCCTGGAGTAAACTAGCGGGGGGTGAGCAGTTCTTC	CAWSKLAGGEQFF	TRBJ2-1	TRBV30	TRBD2	NA
TGTGCCTGTATCACACAGGGGGTTGGGGATACGCAGTATTTT	CACITQGVGDTQYF	TRBJ2-3	TRBV30	TRBD1	NA
TGTGCCAGCAGTAAAGACGTCCCGGGACTAGCGGGGGGCCCCTCCTACGAGCAGTACTTC	CASSKDVPGLAGGPSYEQYF	TRBJ2-7	TRBV6-1	TRBD2	few
TGTGCCAGCAGTCACACTAGCGGTGCTAGCACAGATACGCAGTATTTT	CASSHTSGASTDTQYF	TRBJ2-3	TRBV4-2	TRBD2	once
TGTGCCACCAGCGGGATTTGGGGCTCCACTGAAGCTTTCTTT	CATSGIWGSTEAFF	TRBJ1-1	TRBV15	NA	NA
TGCAGTGCTAGTGCCACTAGCGGGGCGGGGGAGACCCAGTACTTC	CSASATSGAGETQYF	TRBJ2-5	TRBV20-1	TRBD2	once
TGTGCCAGCAGCCCACAGGGGGTAAGCAATCAGCCCCAGCATTTT	CASSPQGVSNQPQHF	TRBJ1-5	TRBV7-2	TRBD1	NA
TGTGCCAGCAGTGAGAGAAGTAATCAGCCCCAGCATTTT	CASSERSNQPQHF	TRBJ1-5	TRBV2	NA	NA
TGTGCCATCAGTGATTCTAGCGGGGGGGCAGGCACCGGGGAGCTGTTTTTT	CAISDSSGGAGTGELFF	TRBJ2-2	TRBV10-3	TRBD2	NA
TGTGCCAGCAAGACCTTAGGGGGTACTGAAGCTTTCTTT	CASKTLGGTEAFF	TRBJ1-1	TRBV2	NA	NA
TGTGCCGGAACAACAGGGCTCCTCACAGATACGCAGTATTTT	CAGTTGLLTDTQYF	TRBJ2-3	TRBV30	NA	NA
TGTGCCAGCAGTCAATTACGAGGAGAGACCCAGTACTTC	CASSQLRGETQYF	TRBJ2-5	TRBV6-2/TRBV6-3	NA	once